This entry features one T cell receptor (beta chain) sequence. Its target is not known. This entry belongs to a study of cytomegalovirus exposure and HLA in healthy donors. Findings of the study overall: Segments of the TCR beta V type were, in most cases, productive about 90% or about 30% of the time in an earlier analysis. Most TCR sequences proved rare, with some public TCRs found in many donors.

Primers included in the PCR were 60 Vbeta and 13 Jbeta primers. This table comes from immunoSEQ multiplex PCR, and its TCRdb copy is limited to in-frame clones, with some not included. The table shows under 110,000 clones, with 65% to 80% occurring only once. The sequence came from a male donor in good health and CMV-seropositive. The specimen was PBMCs.

The CDR3 coding sequence is TGCGCCAGCAGCCTAGAGGTTAACAGGGGTCTCTATGGCTACACCTTC. Amino acid sequence: CASSLEVNRGLYGYTF. The J gene is TRBJ1-2, the V gene TRBV4-3; 7 nucleotides line up with TRBD1. J was trimmed by 4 bases and V by 4 bases; bases with no gene match: 12. From germline, CDR1 is LGHNA and CDR2 YSLEER. The CDR3 extends over 16 amino acids.